Following are 12 T cell receptor beta chains from one sample sequenced in a study of breast tumors, draining lymph nodes, adjacent tissues. One entry per CDR3 protein, called by TCRdb with MiXCR from the multiplex PCR reads. In the table there are 150,000 to 250,000 distinct CDR3 sequences, approximately 33% of which are singletons. Axillary draining lymph nodes of breast cancer patients supplied the node samples. The material sequenced was axillary lymph node tissue. These receptors were collected from a female donor with breast cancer. Some clones in this sample may be carry-over from other donors' samples.

V gene TRBV2 combines with J gene TRBJ2-7; 11 nucleotides line up with TRBD1. The germline V gene has CDR1 SNHLY and CDR2 FYNNEI. V lost 6 bases and J lost 6; bases outside the gene matches: 10. The CDR3 totals 15 residues. Here the CDR3 DNA reads TGTGCCAGCAGCCATGGACAGGGGGCGAGGGGCGAGCAGTACTTC. Its translation: CASSHGQGARGEQYF.

This clonotype was detected ten times or more. This chain links TRBV29-1 with TRBJ2-2, with TRBD1 matching 8 bases. The CDR3 runs 12 residues. From germline, CDR1 is SQVTM and CDR2 ANQGSEA. V shed 6 bases and J 4 bases; nucleotides not matched to a gene: 1. CDR3 DNA: TGCAGCGTACAGGGGGGCACCGGGGAGCTGTTTTTT. It specifies CSVQGGTGELFF.

On this clonotype: This CDR3 fails to terminate in the conserved phenylalanine or tryptophan, so it likely reflects a read error. The chain recombines TRBV7-8 with TRBJ2-7; D not resolved. V was clipped by 4 bases and J by 7 bases, with 17 bases between them. The CDR3 has 14 residues. Germline V gene lookup returns CDR1 SGHVS and CDR2 FQNEAQ. CDR3 nucleotide sequence: TGTGCCAGCAGCTCTGGAACTCCCGGCCGGGAGCAGTACCTC. It specifies CASSSGTPGREQYL.

This clonotype was seen at least ten times. The gene calls are TRBV2 and TRBJ2-2; TRBD1 might be the D (5 bases). CDR1 and CDR2 from the germline V gene are SNHLY and FYNNEI. CDR3 length: 14 amino acids. Trimming removed 5 bases at V and 4 bases at J, with 11 bases between. The CDR3 DNA follows: TGTGCCAGCAGTAATAGGGGAAGCACCGGGGAGCTGTTTTTT. Translated: CASSNRGSTGELFF.

This chain connects TRBV5-6 to TRBJ1-6; D is unclear. The V and J ends lost 0 bases and 10 bases respectively, with 17 bases between them. The CDR3 has 16 residues. CDR1 and CDR2 (germline): SGHDT, YYEEEE. CDR3 amino acids: CASSLAGLAGMSPLHF. In DNA form, the CDR3 reads TGTGCCAGCAGCTTGGCCGGACTAGCGGGGATGTCACCCCTCCACTTT. Full variable domain (missing parts from reference TRBV5-6 and TRBJ1-6): DAGVTQSPTHLIKTRGQQVTLRCSPKSGHDTVSWYQQALGQGPQFIFQYYEEEERQRGNFPDRFSGHQFPNYSSELNVNALLLGDSALYLCASSLAGLAGMSPLHFGNGTRLTVT.

This clonotype was detected many times. The V call is TRBV6-1, the J call TRBJ2-7, with TRBD2 matching over 10 bases. The CDR3 length is 15 residues. V lost 6 bases to trimming and J lost 6 bases; unmatched junction nucleotides: 11. Germline V lookup: CDR1 MNHNS, CDR2 SASEGT. The DNA of the CDR3 is TGTGCCAGCAGCTCTGGAGCTAGCGGGAGAGCCGAGCAGTACTTC. Translation: CASSSGASGRAEQYF.

This clonotype was observed at least ten times. The rearrangement links TRBV19 to TRBJ2-3; 13 nucleotides match TRBD2. J gave up 7 bases and V 6 bases, and 4 bases lay outside the gene matches. This CDR3 region has 14 residues. Germline lookup yields CDR1 LNHDA and CDR2 SQIVND (reference sequence). Here the CDR3 reads CASSLGTSGNTQYF. DNA of the CDR3: TGTGCCAGTAGCCTAGGGACTAGCGGGAATACGCAGTATTTT. The full variable domain, in which reference TRBV19 and TRBJ2-3 provide the parts outside the CDR3, is DGGITQSPKYLFRKEGQNVTLSCEQNLNHDAMYWYRQDPGQGLRLIYYSQIVNDFQKGDIAEGYSVSREKKESFPLTVTSAQKNPTAFYLCASSLGTSGNTQYFGPGTRLTVL.

This clonotype was counted ten times or more. The J gene is TRBJ1-2, the V gene TRBV12-3 or TRBV12-4, with a possible D match to TRBD1 (5 bases). The CDR3 consists of 14 residues. The V gene lost 6 bases and the J gene lost 3 bases, with 14 bases spanning the gap. As DNA, the CDR3 is TGTGCCAGCAGCCTCCGACAGTCGGACTATGGCTACACCTTC. This gives the protein CASSLRQSDYGYTF.

The CDR3 reads CASSQDSMTGYNSPLHF. In nucleotides, the CDR3 is TGCGCCAGCAGCCAAGATTCGATGACAGGGTACAATTCACCCCTCCACTTT. This chain links TRBV4-3 with TRBJ1-6; TRBD1 agrees at 7 bases. CDR3 length: 17 amino acids. The ends lost 0 bases at V and 7 bases at J; junction bases unmatched: 9. CDR1 and CDR2 from the germline V gene are LGHNA and YSLEER.

The chain links TRBV27 to TRBJ2-4, with 10 bases lining up with TRBD2. The germline V gene has CDR1 MNHEY and CDR2 SMNVEV (reference sequence). The CDR3 loop spans 20 amino acids. V lost 1 base and J lost 3; bases outside the gene matches: 15. CDR3 nucleotide sequence: TGTGCCAGCAGTTTATATGGAGGGGTAGCGGGAGGAGGGGGCAAAAACATTCAGTACTTC. Its protein is CASSLYGGVAGGGGKNIQYF.

To note about this clonotype: This may be a read error, as it is one base from a much larger clone. The rearrangement links TRBV28 to TRBJ1-2, with 7 bases fitting TRBD1. Germline CDR1 MDHEN, CDR2 SYDVKM. The CDR3 sequence is 16 residues long. In nucleotides, the CDR3 is TGTGCCAGCAGTCCTACTACAGGGGTGTGGCTCCATGGCCACACCTTC. It encodes CASSPTTGVWLHGHTF.

This clonotype was recorded at least ten times. The chain employs TRBV2 and TRBJ1-3, with a tentative D call TRBD1 (6 bases). Germline V gene sequence: CDR1 SNHLY, CDR2 FYNNEI. Trimming took off 4 bases at V and 0 bases at J, with 10 bases between the two ends. The CDR3 covers 15 residues. As DNA, the CDR3 is TGTGCCAGCAGTGGTGACAGGCTCTCTGGAAACACCATATATTTT. Amino acid sequence: CASSGDRLSGNTIYF.